The 30 T cell receptor beta chains below come from one sample, sequenced in a study of T cells in localized non-small cell lung cancer (dated by TCRdb to between 2020 and 2021). Libraries were constructed by the immunoSEQ multiplex PCR assay. The immuneACCESS repertoire file appears here via TCRdb, limited to in-frame rearrangements. These files lack a portion of the clones; in checked studies, under half of the deficit traces to unresolved V genes, and the cause of the others is not known. This sample holds roughly 89,000 clones; approximately 91% were observed only once. Roughly 4.3% of the sample is in the top ten clones. This sample comprised PBMCs, obtained before any cancer treatment. The receptor set was obtained from a woman aged 35-70 years with stage II squamous cell lung carcinoma.

V usage is TRBV5-4 and J usage is TRBJ2-3; D may match TRBD1 or TRBD2 (5 bases each). CDR1 is SGHNT, CDR2 YYREEE, per germline (reference sequence). The CDR3 has 15 residues. Trimming removed 4 bases from V and 2 bases from J, with 14 bases in between. The CDR3: CASSTGTGYTDTQYF. DNA of the CDR3: TGTGCCAGCAGCACCGGGACGGGATACACAGATACGCAGTATTTT.

The rearrangement uses TRBV5-8 and TRBJ1-2; D unclear. The CDR3 sequence is 16 residues long. The germline gives CDR1 SGHTS, CDR2 YDEGEE. V was trimmed by 0 bases and J by 8 bases, leaving 20 bases between them. The CDR3 loop reads CASSLGREVIWEGYTF. The DNA for the CDR3 is TGTGCCAGCAGCTTGGGTAGGGAGGTGATTTGGGAAGGCTACACCTTC.

V is TRBV11-2 and J is TRBJ1-3; TRBD1 matches at 9 bases. Germline loops: CDR1 SGHAT, CDR2 FQNNGV. This CDR3 has 15 residues. Germline trimming cut 4 bases from V and 0 bases from J; bases unmatched to any gene: 1. The chain's CDR3 is CASSSTGGSGNTIYF. In nucleotides, the CDR3 is TGTGCCAGCAGCTCGACAGGGGGCTCTGGAAACACCATATATTTT.

The chain carries TRBV5-1 and TRBJ2-1, with D tentatively TRBD2 (6 bases). This CDR3 region has 15 residues. Looked up from germline, CDR1 is SGHRS and CDR2 is YFSETQ. V gave up 5 bases and J gave up 1 base, with 13 bases separating them. The CDR3: CASRLGDSSYNEQFF. For the CDR3, the DNA is TGCGCCAGCAGGCTCGGGGACTCTTCCTACAATGAGCAGTTCTTC.

This clone showed up just once. J is TRBJ2-2 and V is TRBV5-1, with 9 positions matching TRBD1. Germline V gene lookup returns CDR1 SGHRS and CDR2 YFSETQ. The junction had 6 bases not matched to a gene; V was cut back by 1 base and J by 5 bases. The CDR3 length is 16 residues. The CDR3: CASSLKGQGGTGELFF. The CDR3 DNA is TGCGCCAGCAGCTTGAAGGGACAGGGAGGGACCGGGGAGCTGTTTTTT. Filled out from reference TRBV5-1 and TRBJ2-2, the complete variable domain reads KAGVTQTPRYLIKTRGQQVTLSCSPISGHRSVSWYQQTPGQGLQFLFEYFSETQRNKGNFPGRFSGRQFSNSRSEMNVSTLELGDSALYLCASSLKGQGGTGELFFGEGSRLTVL.

The rearrangement joins TRBV5-6 to TRBJ1-5; D gene ambiguous. Per the germline V gene, CDR1 is SGHDT and CDR2 is YYEEEE. V was clipped by 2 bases and J by 11 bases, with 17 bases between them. The CDR3 is 14 amino acids. CDR3 in amino acids: CASSFQTGTETQHF. The CDR3 bases are TGTGCCAGCAGCTTCCAGACGGGTACTGAGACCCAGCATTTT.

The rearrangement links TRBV27 to TRBJ1-2, with D perhaps TRBD1 (6 bases). In germline, CDR1 is MNHEY, CDR2 SMNVEV (reference sequence). V was clipped by 4 bases and J by 6 bases, with 18 bases between them. This CDR3 region has 15 residues. The DNA for the CDR3 is TGTGCCAGCAGTTGGGACATCTCCGGGCCCAATGGCTACACCTTC. The encoded protein is CASSWDISGPNGYTF.

The rearrangement links TRBV7-2 to TRBJ1-2; no clear D gene. Looked up from germline, CDR1 is SGHTA and CDR2 is FQGNSA. The CDR3 covers 13 residues. Trimming took 2 bases from V and 4 from J, leaving 8 bases between them. CDR3 sequence: CASSLRQFYGYTF. DNA for the CDR3: TGTGCCAGCAGCTTAAGGCAATTCTATGGCTACACCTTC. The variable domain in full, with the rest retrieved from reference TRBV7-2 and TRBJ1-2, is GAGVSQSPSNKVTEKGKDVELRCDPISGHTALYWYRQSLGQGLEFLIYFQGNSAPDKSGLPSDRFSAERTGGSVSTLTIQRTQQEDSAVYLCASSLRQFYGYTFGSGTRLTVV.

The V and J genes are TRBV5-8 and TRBJ1-1; D possibly corresponds to TRBD1 (5 bases). Germline V CDR1 and CDR2: SGHTS, YDEGEE. This CDR3 has 13 amino acids. V was clipped by 2 bases and J by 7 bases, with 12 bases between them. The CDR3 region has the DNA TGTGCCAGCAGCTTAGGTTGGGGGTTTGAAGCTTTCTTT. Amino acids: CASSLGWGFEAFF. Combining the CDR3 with reference TRBV5-8 and TRBJ1-1 gives the whole variable domain EAGVTQSPTHLIKTRGQQATLRCSPISGHTSVYWYQQALGLGLQFLLWYDEGEERNRGNFPPRFSGRQFPNYSSELNVNALELEDSALYLCASSLGWGFEAFFGQGTRLTVV.

This chain connects TRBV6-1 to TRBJ2-1; D ambiguous. The germline CDR1 and CDR2 sequences are MNHNS and SASEGT. The CDR3 has 12 residues. V lost 3 bases, J lost 9 bases, and 9 bases lay in between. The CDR3 nucleotides read TGTGCCAGCAGTGATAATTACGGTGAGCAGTTCTTC. Protein product: CASSDNYGEQFF.

The V gene is TRBV7-8, the J gene TRBJ1-4; a weak D match, TRBD1 (5 bases). Germline V CDR1 and CDR2: SGHVS, FQNEAQ. V was pared by 2 bases and J by 5 bases, with 15 bases between. CDR3 length equals 16 residues. CDR3 DNA: TGTGCCAGCAGCTTATTGGTCAAGGGGAAGAATGAAAAACTGTTTTTT. It encodes CASSLLVKGKNEKLFF. The whole variable domain, remainder taken from reference TRBV7-8 and TRBJ1-4, is GAGVSQSPRYKVAKRGQDVALRCDPISGHVSLFWYQQALGQGPEFLTYFQNEAQLDKSGLPSDRFFAERPEGSVSTLKIQRTQQEDSAVYLCASSLLVKGKNEKLFFGSGTQLSVL.

V gene TRBV7-9 combines with J gene TRBJ1-2, with D perhaps matching TRBD1 (6 bases). The CDR3 spans 14 residues. V was pared by 5 bases and J by 3 bases, with 13 bases between. CDR1 SEHNR and CDR2 FQNEAQ come from the germline V gene (reference sequence). The DNA of the CDR3 is TGTGCCAGCAGCCCCGGACAGATATACTATGGCTACACCTTC. It encodes CASSPGQIYYGYTF.

The chain uses TRBV11-2 and TRBJ1-1, with a possible D match to TRBD1 (5 bases). Germline V lookup: CDR1 SGHAT, CDR2 FQNNGV. Trimming removed 4 bases at V and 1 base at J, with 13 bases between. CDR3 length: 15 residues. The CDR3 spells CASSWEPTGNTEAFF. The DNA for the CDR3 is TGTGCCAGCAGCTGGGAGCCCACAGGGAACACTGAAGCTTTCTTT.

The chain is built from TRBV5-4 and TRBJ2-7, with 7 bases fitting TRBD1. In germline, CDR1 is SGHNT, CDR2 YYREEE (reference sequence). Germline trimming cut 4 bases from V and 3 bases from J; bases unmatched to any gene: 7. The CDR3 contains 14 residues. The CDR3 loop is CASSHRDRYYEQYF. For the CDR3, the DNA is TGTGCCAGCAGCCACCGGGACAGATACTACGAGCAGTACTTC.

The CDR3 is CATSSTQGGSYEQYF. CDR3 coding DNA: TGTGCCACCAGCAGCACCCAGGGGGGTTCCTACGAGCAGTACTTC. The V call is TRBV15, the J call TRBJ2-7; D may be TRBD1 (7 bases). Germline lookup yields CDR1 LNHNV and CDR2 YYDKDF (reference sequence). Between the trimmed V and J ends, which lost 3 bases and 1 base, there was a span of 13 bases. This CDR3 has 15 residues. Together with reference TRBV15 and TRBJ2-7, the CDR3 gives the full variable domain: DAMVIQNPRYQVTQFGKPVTLSCSQTLNHNVMYWYQQKSSQAPKLLFHYYDKDFNNEADTPDNFQSRRPNTSFCFLDIRSPGLGDTAMYLCATSSTQGGSYEQYFGPGTRLTVT.

The chain carries TRBV7-2 and TRBJ1-5; 7 positions agree with TRBD1. The CDR3 runs to 15 residues. Germline trimming cut 5 bases from V and 7 bases from J; bases unmatched to any gene: 11. Germline CDR1 SGHTA, CDR2 FQGNSA. The DNA of the CDR3 is TGTGCCAGCAGCCCTCGCAGGGGGGAGGAGCAGCCCCAGCATTTT. Protein product: CASSPRRGEEQPQHF.

This clone was counted a single time. V is TRBV15 and J is TRBJ2-7, with D possibly called TRBD1 or TRBD2 (5 bases each). The CDR3 length is 16 residues. Germline CDR1 is LNHNV and CDR2 is YYDKDF (reference sequence). V was shortened by 0 bases and J by 3 bases, with 15 bases between the two germline ends. The CDR3 sequence is CATSRDRGGLGYEQYF. The CDR3, as DNA: TGTGCCACCAGCAGAGATCGGGGCGGACTGGGCTACGAGCAGTACTTC.

V is TRBV6-5 and J is TRBJ2-5; 8 bases align to TRBD1. Germline CDR1 reads MNHEY; CDR2 reads SVGAGI. This CDR3 is 16 amino acids long. V lost 2 bases and J lost 2; bases outside the gene matches: 7. CDR3 residues: CASSYQGANLQETQYF. In DNA, the CDR3 is TGTGCCAGCAGTTACCAGGGGGCGAACCTTCAAGAGACCCAGTACTTC.

The CDR3 DNA is TGTGCCAGCAGTTTACCGGACAGAAACTATGGCTACACCTTC. Translating gives CASSLPDRNYGYTF. The chain employs TRBV28 and TRBJ1-2; a weak D match, TRBD1 (6 bases). V was pared by 2 bases and J by 2 bases, with 9 bases between. CDR3 length: 14 amino acids. Per the germline V gene, CDR1 is MDHEN and CDR2 is SYDVKM.

The V call is TRBV27, the J call TRBJ1-2, with TRBD1 matching over 7 bases. Germline CDR1 MNHEY, CDR2 SMNVEV (reference sequence). With V trimmed by 7 bases and J by 7 bases, 9 bases remained unmatched. The CDR3 runs 13 residues. The chain's CDR3 is CASTYRGASGYTF. The CDR3, as DNA: TGTGCCAGCACCTACAGGGGAGCGAGTGGCTACACCTTC.

V usage is TRBV19 and J usage is TRBJ1-5, with 10 bases aligning to TRBD1. The CDR3 runs to 15 residues. The germline V gene has CDR1 LNHDA and CDR2 SQIVND (reference sequence). V shed 9 bases and J 7 bases; nucleotides not matched to a gene: 12. CDR3 DNA sequence: TGTGCCAGCTTCACTCCAGGACAGGGGGGACAGCCCCAGCATTTT. Its translation: CASFTPGQGGQPQHF.

This sequence joins TRBV10-3 and TRBJ2-3, with 9 bases matching TRBD1. V was pared by 6 bases and J by 0 bases, with 10 bases of the junction left unmatched. The CDR3 length is 17 residues. Germline CDR1 is ENHRY and CDR2 is SYGVKD. The CDR3 protein is CAIRVGTGTGSTDTQYF. As DNA, the CDR3 is TGTGCCATCAGGGTAGGGACCGGGACAGGGAGCACAGATACGCAGTATTTT.

This clone was recorded once. The J gene is TRBJ1-1, the V gene TRBV5-4; perhaps TRBD1 as D (5 bases). Trimming removed 4 bases at V and 1 base at J, with 14 bases between. Germline CDR1 and CDR2: SGHNT and YYREEE (reference sequence). The CDR3 has 15 residues. CDR3 amino acids: CASSPLGVGNTEAFF. The CDR3 nucleotides read TGTGCCAGCAGCCCGCTGGGGGTCGGGAACACTGAAGCTTTCTTT.

This chain connects TRBV7-9 to TRBJ2-1; D unresolved. Germline V lookup: CDR1 SEHNR, CDR2 FQNEAQ (reference sequence). This CDR3 has 11 amino acids. V was clipped by 5 bases and J by 8 bases, with 7 bases between them. CDR3 sequence (DNA): TGTGCCAGCAGCCCCAAGGATGAGCAGTTCTTC. It translates to CASSPKDEQFF.

This chain uses TRBV5-4 with TRBJ2-5; D is ambiguous. CDR1 is SGHNT, CDR2 YYREEE, per germline (reference sequence). With 3 bases removed from V and 5 bases from J, the gap between germline ends came to 11 bases. The CDR3 covers 13 residues. The CDR3 DNA is TGTGCCAGCAGCTGGATGGGCTCCGAGACCCAGTACTTC. The encoded protein is CASSWMGSETQYF.

This chain connects TRBV29-1 to TRBJ1-1; a possible D gene is TRBD1 (6 bases). This CDR3 is built from 14 residues. CDR1 and CDR2 (germline): SQVTM, ANQGSEA. With 5 bases removed from V and 1 base from J, the gap between germline ends came to 14 bases. The CDR3 DNA sequence: TGCAGCGTTTATGGGGGGGCGTCGAACACTGAAGCTTTCTTT. As protein: CSVYGGASNTEAFF.

This chain uses TRBV4-1 with TRBJ2-7; a possible D gene is TRBD1 (6 bases). Germline CDR1 is MGHRA and CDR2 is YSYEKL. The CDR3 consists of 13 residues. V was cut by 4 bases and J by 2 bases, with 9 bases left in between. CDR3 loop: CASSRGPPYEQYF. The CDR3, as DNA: TGCGCCAGCAGCCGGGGGCCCCCCTACGAGCAGTACTTC.

The V and J genes are TRBV7-9 and TRBJ2-7, with 7 bases fitting TRBD2. Trimming removed 0 bases from V and 7 bases from J; junction bases left unmatched: 6. Germline CDR1 reads SEHNR; CDR2 reads FQNEAQ (reference sequence). The CDR3 totals 14 residues. The CDR3 DNA follows: TGTGCCAGCAGCTTAGCGGGAGGGCCGGGGGAGCAGTACTTC. Residues: CASSLAGGPGEQYF.

The V call is TRBV6-5, the J call TRBJ1-1; TRBD1 matches at 8 bases. The germline V gene encodes CDR1 MNHEY and CDR2 SVGAGI. There are 13 residues in the CDR3. J was trimmed by 6 bases and V by 5 bases; bases with no gene match: 5. In nucleotides, the CDR3 is TGTGCCAGCAGTCGGACAGGGAGGCCTGAAGCTTTCTTT. It translates to CASSRTGRPEAFF.

The rearrangement uses TRBV2 and TRBJ1-2; TRBD1 is a possible D gene (5 bases). V lost 4 bases, J lost 6 bases, and 15 bases lay in between. Germline V gene data show CDR1 as SNHLY and CDR2 as FYNNEI. The CDR3 loop spans 14 amino acids. The CDR3 DNA reads as TGTGCCAGCAGTGGTATAGGGGTCTTTAATGGCTACACCTTC. Translated, it gives CASSGIGVFNGYTF.